This paragraph covers one TCR beta chain sequence. Trimming took off 4 bases at V and 8 bases at J, with 25 bases between the two ends. The CDR3 spans 17 residues. Germline V gives CDR1 SGHRS, CDR2 YFSETQ. These data belong to a study of blood T cell repertoires in COVID-19. Authors' processing steps: The assay estimated nucleated cells by amplifying reference gene primers. Using immunoSEQ multiplex PCR, the repertoire was profiled, and TCRdb retains in-frame clones only, with some absent. That table supplies the V and J calls and clone size; D and trimming were determined from the DNA. The table shows about 91,000 clones, with nearly 90% occurring only once.

The sequencing input was peripheral blood. The V and J genes are TRBV5-1 and TRBJ1-3; D is possibly TRBD1 (5 bases). The receptor comes from a man aged 70 or older with acute or convalescent COVID-19. CDR3 sequence: CASSKTESPTGTDTIYF. In nucleotides, the CDR3 is TGCGCCAGCAGCAAGACAGAATCTCCCACTGGAACGGACACCATATATTTT.